The text below deals with one T cell receptor beta chain. The target antigen is unknown. Survey-level resolution applied to immunoSEQ assay v3.0. The table came from immunoSEQ multiplex PCR; TCRdb's copy has only in-frame clones and leaves some out. The sample has some 17,000 clones, under 85% seen once; the top ten hold over 12%. Donors needed at least one pre-ART PBMC sample plus at least two post-ART samples. This sample was included in a study of long-term antiretroviral therapy in people with HIV. Whole-study context: The earliest samples came about a decade before the 2015 immediate-ART recommendation. Findings and caveats of the study: HIV repertoires spanned tighter CDR3 length ranges than controls did. An increase in diversity followed ART, yet levels stayed below transplant donor controls.

This CDR3 has 14 residues. V was shortened by 3 bases and J by 7 bases, with 15 bases between the two germline ends. The V gene's germline CDR1 is MRHNA and CDR2 SNTAGT. The input for sequencing was unsorted PBMCs, taken 2.1 to 2.2 years before starting antiretroviral therapy. The receptor was isolated from a man aged 25 to 45 with HIV. The genes are TRBV6-4 and TRBJ2-5; D is perhaps TRBD2 (5 bases). CDR3 residues: CASSETVDEGTQYF. In DNA form, the CDR3 reads TGTGCCAGCAGTGAAACGGTGGATGAGGGGACCCAGTACTTC.